The rows below give T cell receptor beta chains drawn from one sample of a study of regulatory T cells in long-lasting Graves disease. TCRdb fed the multiplex PCR reads into MiXCR, producing one record per CDR3 protein. The table lists more than 450,000 distinct CDR3 sequences, under 20% of them singletons. The sample also formed part of further work on T cells in Graves' hyperthyroidism and ophthalmopathy.

The sequences come from peripheral blood mononuclear cells (PBMCs), collected at new diagnosis, from a patient treated with antithyroid drugs. These receptors originate from a man aged 35-49 years with Graves disease. CDR3s include the opening cysteine and the closing phenylalanine or tryptophan. D genes are given only for firm matches. Only some rows state a clone size, as once, few, many or a class for expanded clones.

>few|.|TRBV7-9|TRBJ1-2
CASSLTLLAF
>many|.|TRBV2|TRBJ2-1
CASRTDEYNEQFF
>few|.|TRBV5-6|TRBJ2-3
CASSLTLDTQYF
>many|.|TRBV28|TRBJ2-1
CASSLGGLPYNEQFF
>.|.|TRBV4-1|TRBJ2-3
CASSLEGPRPTDTQYF
>.|TRBD2|TRBV7-3|TRBJ2-1
CASSPRGTSGRREQFF
>few|.|TRBV6-2/TRBV6-3|TRBJ1-1
CASSYSIWALGKGGTEAFF
>many|TRBD2|TRBV6-2/TRBV6-3|TRBJ2-3
CASSSSSGRTLRADTQYF
>many|TRBD2|TRBV12-3/TRBV12-4|TRBJ2-1
CASGEGLSYNEQFF
>.|TRBD1|TRBV7-9|TRBJ2-5
CASSPHTTGKETQYF
>few|TRBD2|TRBV30|TRBJ2-7
CAWSVLLAGTYEQYF
>.|.|TRBV20-1|TRBJ2-7
CSARNPSLHEQYF
>.|TRBD2|TRBV20-1|TRBJ2-7
CSASRAGVSDEQYF
>.|TRBD1|TRBV12-3/TRBV12-4|TRBJ2-3
CASSSRDRGGTDTQYF
>.|TRBD2|TRBV7-2|TRBJ2-7
CASSILAGTYGQYF
>.|.|TRBV30|TRBJ1-3
CAWNQMKSGNTIYF
>.|.|TRBV11-2|TRBJ2-1
CASSLGPDTPYSYNEQFF
>many|TRBD1|TRBV12-3/TRBV12-4|TRBJ2-3
CASRPGQGGSRHTQYF
>few|.|TRBV7-9|TRBJ1-4
CASSLERTANEKLFF
>.|TRBD1|TRBV7-2|TRBJ1-1
CASSLAGGPDTEAFF
>few|.|TRBV9|TRBJ2-5
CASSVGMGTDQETQYF
>many|TRBD2|TRBV11-2|TRBJ2-1
CASSDGTSGRGYNEQFF
>many|.|TRBV5-1|TRBJ2-2
CASTPGTNTGELFF
>many|.|TRBV7-2|TRBJ2-1
CASSIGGGNEQFF
>many|.|TRBV3-1|TRBJ2-1
CASSQDRGRPYNEQFF
>many|.|TRBV2|TRBJ1-3
CASRTASTGNTIYF
>few|.|TRBV2|TRBJ1-4
CASSENGGGIGEKLFF
>few|.|TRBV6-1|TRBJ2-7
CASGGESGYEQYF
>.|TRBD1|TRBV20-1|TRBJ1-2
CSASDRGRDYGYTF